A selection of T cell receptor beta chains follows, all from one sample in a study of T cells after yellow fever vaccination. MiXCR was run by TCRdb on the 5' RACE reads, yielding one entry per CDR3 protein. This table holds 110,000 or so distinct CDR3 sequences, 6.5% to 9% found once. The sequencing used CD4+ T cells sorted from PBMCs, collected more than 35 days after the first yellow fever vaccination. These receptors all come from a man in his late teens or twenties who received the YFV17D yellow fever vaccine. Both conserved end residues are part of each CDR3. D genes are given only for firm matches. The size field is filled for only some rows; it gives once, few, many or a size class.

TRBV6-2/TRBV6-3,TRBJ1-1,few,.,TGTGCCAGCAGTTATTCCCAGGCCAGGAACACTGAAGCTTTCTTT,CASSYSQARNTEAFF
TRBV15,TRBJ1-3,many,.,TGTGCCACCAGCCCCAAGGGAGGGGTCGGGTCTGGAAACACCATATATTTT,CATSPKGGVGSGNTIYF
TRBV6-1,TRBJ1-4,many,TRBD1,TGTGCCAGCAGTCCGCCAGGGGGTGGGGAAAAACTGTTTTTT,CASSPPGGGEKLFF
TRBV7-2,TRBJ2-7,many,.,TGTGCCAGCAGCTTCTCGATCTACGAGCAGTACTTC,CASSFSIYEQYF
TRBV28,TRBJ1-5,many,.,TGTGCCAGCAGTCCTCGGGGGACGGGGACCCATCAGCCCCAGCATTTT,CASSPRGTGTHQPQHF
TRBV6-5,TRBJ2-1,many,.,TGTGCCAGCAGTTACGGGGGGGCGGGGAAGAATGAGCAGTTCTTC,CASSYGGAGKNEQFF
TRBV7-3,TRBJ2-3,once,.,TGTGCCAGCAGCTTAATTAGTAGAGGGGATACGCAGTATTTT,CASSLISRGDTQYF
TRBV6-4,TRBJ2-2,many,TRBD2,TGTGCCAGCAGCCCTCTAGCGGGGGGGCCTGTCGGGGAGCTGTTTTTT,CASSPLAGGPVGELFF
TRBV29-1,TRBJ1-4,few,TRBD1,TGCAGCGCTACTACTCAAGCCGGGACAGGTAGTGAAAAACTGTTTTTT,CSATTQAGTGSEKLFF
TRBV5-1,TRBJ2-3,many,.,TGCGCCAGCAGCTCGCCGGACAGCACAGATACGCAGTATTTT,CASSSPDSTDTQYF
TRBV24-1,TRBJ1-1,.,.,TGTGCCACCAGTGATTCCCCATGGGGGAACACTGAAGCTTTCTTT,CATSDSPWGNTEAFF
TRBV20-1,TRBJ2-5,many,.,TGCAGTGCCCCACACAGGGTGCAAGAGACCCAGTACTTC,CSAPHRVQETQYF
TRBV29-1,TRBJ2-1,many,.,TGCAGCGTGCGGGGGACAGGTCACAATGAGCAGTTCTTC,CSVRGTGHNEQFF
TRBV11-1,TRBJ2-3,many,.,TGTGCCAGCAGCCTACAAGAGGGAAATACGCAGTATTTT,CASSLQEGNTQYF
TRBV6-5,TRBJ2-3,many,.,TGTGCCAGCAGTTACTCGTTGACAGGTTCTCACACAGATACGCAGTATTTT,CASSYSLTGSHTDTQYF
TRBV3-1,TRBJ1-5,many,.,TGTGCCAGCAGCCAAGGGTCTTATAGCAATCAGCCCCAGCATTTT,CASSQGSYSNQPQHF
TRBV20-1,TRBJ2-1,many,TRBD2,TGCAGTGCTTTTCTAGCGGGGGTCTACAATGAGCAGTTCTTC,CSAFLAGVYNEQFF
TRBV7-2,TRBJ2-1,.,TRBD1,TGTGCCAGCAGTCTTTCTCCGGGACAGAGCTCCTACCATGAGCAGTTCTTC,CASSLSPGQSSYHEQFF
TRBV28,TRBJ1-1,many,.,TGTGCCAGCAGACCGACTGGATTGAACACTGAAGCTTTCTTT,CASRPTGLNTEAFF
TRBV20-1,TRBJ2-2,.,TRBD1,TGCAGTGCTAGAGTCGGACAGGGTGGACGTGGTTCCGGGGAGCTGTTTTTT,CSARVGQGGRGSGELFF
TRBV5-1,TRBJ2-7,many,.,TGCGCCAGCAGCCCGAAAGGGCAGGACTACGAGCAGTACTTC,CASSPKGQDYEQYF
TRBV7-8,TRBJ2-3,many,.,TGTGCCAGCAGCTCAGGGATCTGGACAGATACGCAGTATTTT,CASSSGIWTDTQYF
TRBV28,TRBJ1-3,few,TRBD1,TGTGCCAGCAGACGGACAGGGCCTGGAAACACCATATATTTT,CASRRTGPGNTIYF
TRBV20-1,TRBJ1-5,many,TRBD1,TGCAGTGCCGCCCGGGGACAGGCCCAGCATTTT,CSAARGQAQHF
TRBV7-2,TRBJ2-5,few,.,TGTGCCAGCAGCTCCTGGATGACTTCCCAAGAGACCCAGTACTTC,CASSSWMTSQETQYF
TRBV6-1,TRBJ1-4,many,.,TGTGCCAGCAGGAGCACAACTAATGAAAAACTGTTTTTT,CASRSTTNEKLFF
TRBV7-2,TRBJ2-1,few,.,TGTGCCAGCAGACCCCGACGGGCTAGTGGTAATGAGCAGTTCTTC,CASRPRRASGNEQFF
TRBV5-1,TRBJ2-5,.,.,TGCGCCAGCAGCTTTCCCAGGGGTGGAGAGACCCAGTACTTC,CASSFPRGGETQYF
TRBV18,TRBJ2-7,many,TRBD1,TGTGCCAGCTCACTACAGGGGGCCGACGAGCAGTACTTC,CASSLQGADEQYF
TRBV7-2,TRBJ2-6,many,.,TGTGCCAGCAGGAAAAAGGGGAGCTCTGGGGCCAACGTCCTGACTTTC,CASRKKGSSGANVLTF
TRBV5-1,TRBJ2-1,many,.,TGCGCCAGCAGCTTGTATTCAAGCGGCTCCTACAATGAGCAGTTCTTC,CASSLYSSGSYNEQFF
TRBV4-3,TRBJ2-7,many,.,TGCGCCAGCAGCCGCCAGGGGTCCCAGAGCCTATACGAGCAGTACTTC,CASSRQGSQSLYEQYF
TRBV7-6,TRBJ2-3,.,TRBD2,TGTGCCAGCAGCATTAGCGGGGCCAGGGCAGATACGCAGTATTTT,CASSISGARADTQYF
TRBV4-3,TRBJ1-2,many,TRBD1,TGCGCCAGCAGCCGCCTATTGGGGGACAGGGTAAACACTAACTATGGCTACACCTTC,CASSRLLGDRVNTNYGYTF
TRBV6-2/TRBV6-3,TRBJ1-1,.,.,TGTGCCAGCAGCCAAACCGGGTGGCCGATGAACACTGAAGCTTTCTTT,CASSQTGWPMNTEAFF
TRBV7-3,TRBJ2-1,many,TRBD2,TGTGCCAGCAGCCGGGGGGGAAGCTCCTACAATGAGCAGTTCTTC,CASSRGGSSYNEQFF
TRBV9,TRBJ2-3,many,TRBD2,TGTGCCAGCAGCCCCCACCATGGTGGGACTAGCGGGGGCACAGATACGCAGTATTTT,CASSPHHGGTSGGTDTQYF
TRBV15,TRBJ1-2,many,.,TGTGCCACCAGCAGAGAGGGGAACTATGGCTACACCTTC,CATSREGNYGYTF
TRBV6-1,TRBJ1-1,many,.,TGTGCCAGCAGTGCCCGACAGTCGAACACTGAAGCTTTCTTT,CASSARQSNTEAFF
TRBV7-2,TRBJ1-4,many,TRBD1,TGTGCCAGCAGCTCAACAGGGGGTGAAAAACTGTTTTTT,CASSSTGGEKLFF
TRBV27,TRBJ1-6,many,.,TGTGCCAGCAGTTTATCCCCAGGGTGGTATAATTCACCCCTCCACTTT,CASSLSPGWYNSPLHF
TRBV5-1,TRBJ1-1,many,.,TGCGCCAGCAGCGCGGGACGGTTGAACACTGAAGCTTTCTTT,CASSAGRLNTEAFF
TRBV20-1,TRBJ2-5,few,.,TGTGGACGGGCGCTACAAGAGACCCAGTACTTC,CGRALQETQYF
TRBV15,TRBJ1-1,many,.,TGTGCCACCAGCAGAGATTCTAGCCAGGTCTCAGCTTTCTTT,CATSRDSSQVSAFF
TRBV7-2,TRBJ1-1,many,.,TGTGCCAGCAGCTCGGACAGGAACACTGAAGCTTTCTTT,CASSSDRNTEAFF
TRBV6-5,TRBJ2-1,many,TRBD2,TGTGCCAGCAGTTACCTTGCGGGGGGGCCCAATGAGCAGTTCTTC,CASSYLAGGPNEQFF
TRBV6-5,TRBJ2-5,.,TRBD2,TGTGCCAGCAGCCACTGGAGCGGGGGGCAAGAGACCCAGTACTTC,CASSHWSGGQETQYF
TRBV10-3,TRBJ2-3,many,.,TGTGCCTCATCGTACGGGGCCACAGATACGCAGTATTTT,CASSYGATDTQYF
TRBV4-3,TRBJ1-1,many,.,TGCGCCAGCAGCCAAGAGCTCCTATTGAGCACTGAAGCTTTCTTT,CASSQELLLSTEAFF
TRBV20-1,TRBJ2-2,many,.,TGCAGTGCTAGTTCCATGGGACGTACGAACACCGGGGAGCTGTCTTTT,CSASSMGRTNTGELSF
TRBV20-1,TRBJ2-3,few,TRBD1,TGCAGTGCCCCGGGGACAGGGGTAGGAATTCGCACAGATACGCAGTATTTT,CSAPGTGVGIRTDTQYF
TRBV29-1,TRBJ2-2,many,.,TGCAGCGTCCGACGACTAGAATCCACCGGGGAGCTGTTTTTT,CSVRRLESTGELFF
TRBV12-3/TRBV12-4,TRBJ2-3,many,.,TGTGCCAGCAGTTTAGTCCTAGCTACAGATACGCAGTATTTT,CASSLVLATDTQYF
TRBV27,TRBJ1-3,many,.,TGTGCCAGCAGTTTATCGAACCGGCTAGGGAGAAACACCATATATTTT,CASSLSNRLGRNTIYF